This paragraph reports one TCR beta chain. Its antigen is unknown. The data derive from a study of radiation and T cells in renal cell carcinoma. Germline CDR1 SGHNT, CDR2 YYREEE (reference sequence). V was shortened by 4 bases and J by 0 bases, with 10 bases between the two germline ends. The CDR3 consists of 14 residues. Treatment defined: 15 Gy SBRT to primary tumor, nephrectomy 4 weeks later. Here immunoSEQ multiplex PCR was the method, and the copy in TCRdb shows in-frame clones only, minus some. This sample has roughly 12,000 clones; 33% occur once, and the top ten carry 15%. Whole-study results and caveats: Top 100 clonotypes averaged about 50% in irradiated versus about 45% in nephrectomy-only tumors. From baseline, blood top tumor clonotypes peaked at 2 weeks post-radiation.

This clonotype was obtained from a man aged 55 to 69 with renal cell carcinoma. The sequences come from tumor tissue, collected from a patient whose treatment included radiotherapy and nephrectomy. The chain links TRBV5-4 to TRBJ2-5; TRBD2 might be the D (6 bases). CDR3 loop: CASSLGGDQETQYF. The CDR3 bases are TGTGCCAGCAGCCTAGGCGGGGACCAAGAGACCCAGTACTTC.